Reported below is one T cell receptor beta chain. Clones were sequenced by immunoSEQ multiplex PCR, and TCRdb holds only the in-frame ones, with some missing. The sample has about 69,000 clones; about 84% are singletons. This specimen belongs to a study of OX40 agonist ivuxolimab in advanced cancers. This CDR3 has 15 amino acids. J lost 7 bases, V lost 1 base, and 3 bases had no gene match. Germline assignment: CDR1 SGHRS and CDR2 YFSETQ. The chain is built from TRBV5-1 and TRBJ1-3; TRBD1 matches 12 bases. This TCR was recovered from an adult with an advanced solid tumor such as melanoma, head and neck, liver or kidney cancer. Sequences were derived from CD4+ or CD8+ T cells sorted from blood, sampled in a trial of the OX40 agonist ivuxolimab. The CDR3 DNA reads TGCGCCAGCAGCTTGTGGGGACAGGGGGCCAACACCATATATTTT. Translated: CASSLWGQGANTIYF.